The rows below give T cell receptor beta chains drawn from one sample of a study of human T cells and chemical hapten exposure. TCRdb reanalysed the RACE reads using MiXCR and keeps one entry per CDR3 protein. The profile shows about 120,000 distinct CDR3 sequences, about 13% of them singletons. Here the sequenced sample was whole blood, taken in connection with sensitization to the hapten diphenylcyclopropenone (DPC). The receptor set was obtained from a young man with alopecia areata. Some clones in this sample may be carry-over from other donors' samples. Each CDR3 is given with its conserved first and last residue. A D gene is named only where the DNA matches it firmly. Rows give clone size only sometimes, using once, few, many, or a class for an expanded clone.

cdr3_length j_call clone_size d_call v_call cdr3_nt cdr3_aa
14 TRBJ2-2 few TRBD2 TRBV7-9 TGTGCCAGCATCGCTAGCGGGGGAGGTTGGGAGCTGTTTTTT CASIASGGGWELFF
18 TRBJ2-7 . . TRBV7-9 TGTGCCAGCAGCCCACACGCCCCCGTCGACAGGACTCCCTACGAGCAGTACTTC CASSPHAPVDRTPYEQYF
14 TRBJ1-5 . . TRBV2 TGTGCCAGCAGTCCTCAGAATAGCAATCAGCCCCAGCATTTT CASSPQNSNQPQHF
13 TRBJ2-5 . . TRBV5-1 TGCGCCAGCAGAGACGGACTGCAAGAGACCCAGTACTTC CASRDGLQETQYF
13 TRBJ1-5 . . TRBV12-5 TGTGCTAGTGGTTTGGGAAGGGTTCAGCCCCAGCATTTT CASGLGRVQPQHF
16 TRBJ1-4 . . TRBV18 TGTGCCAGCTCCCCCGTCGAGGGCCTCAAGAATGAAAAACTGTTTTTT CASSPVEGLKNEKLFF
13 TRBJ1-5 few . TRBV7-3 TGTGCCAGCAGCTTAACCCTCAATCAGCCCCAGCATTTT CASSLTLNQPQHF
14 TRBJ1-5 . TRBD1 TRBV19 TGTGCCAGTAGTACGCAGGGGGATACTCAGCCCCAGCATTTT CASSTQGDTQPQHF
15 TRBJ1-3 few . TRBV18 TGTGCCAGCTCACCAGGGACAAACTCTGGAAACACCATATATTTT CASSPGTNSGNTIYF
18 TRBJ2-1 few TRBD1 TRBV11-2 TGTGCCAGCAGCACGAGGACAGGGCCCCCCTTCTCCTACAATGAGCAGTTCTTC CASSTRTGPPFSYNEQFF
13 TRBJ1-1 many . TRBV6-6 TGTGCCAGCAGTTTCGGCGAGAACACTGAAGCTTTCTTT CASSFGENTEAFF
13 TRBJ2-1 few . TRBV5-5 TGTGCCGCGGGGACCTTGATTAGCAATGAGCAGTTCTTC CAAGTLISNEQFF
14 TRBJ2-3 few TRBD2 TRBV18 TGTGCCAGCTCACCTTATGCGGGGGCAGATACGCAGTATTTT CASSPYAGADTQYF
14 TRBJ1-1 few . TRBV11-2 TGTGCCAGCAGCTTCGGACACATGAACACTGAAGCTTTCTTT CASSFGHMNTEAFF
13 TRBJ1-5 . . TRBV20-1 TGCAGTGCTGAGGACTCTGTAGATCAGCCCCAGCATTTT CSAEDSVDQPQHF
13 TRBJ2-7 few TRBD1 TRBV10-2 TGCGCCAGCACGGGGGCAGGGGGCAGCGAGCAGTACTTC CASTGAGGSEQYF
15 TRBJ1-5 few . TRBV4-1 TGCGCCAGCAGCCAAGGGGTTTCGGCAAATCAGCCCCAGCATTTT CASSQGVSANQPQHF
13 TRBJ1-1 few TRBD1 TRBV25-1 TGTGCCAGCAAGGACAGGGCATACACTGAAGCTTTCTTT CASKDRAYTEAFF
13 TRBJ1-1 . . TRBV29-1 TGCAGCGTTGACCGGTCCCTGAACACTGAAGCTTTCTTT CSVDRSLNTEAFF
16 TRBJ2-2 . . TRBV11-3 TGTGCCAGCAGCTTAGAACGGGGGCACAACACCGGGGAGCTGTTTTTT CASSLERGHNTGELFF
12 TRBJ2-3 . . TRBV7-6 TGTGCCAGCAGCCGGACAGCAGATACGCAGTATTTT CASSRTADTQYF
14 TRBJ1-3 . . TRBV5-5 TGTGCCAGCAGCCGGGACTTCTCTGGAAACACCATATATTTT CASSRDFSGNTIYF
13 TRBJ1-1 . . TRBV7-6 TGTGCCAGCAGCTTACTGGTGAACACTGAAGCTTTCTTT CASSLLVNTEAFF
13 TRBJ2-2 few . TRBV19 TGTGCCTCCAGCAGGTTGAACACCGGGGAGCTGTTTTTT CASSRLNTGELFF
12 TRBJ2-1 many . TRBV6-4 TGTGCCAGCAGTGACGGGGGTAATGAGCAGTTCTTC CASSDGGNEQFF
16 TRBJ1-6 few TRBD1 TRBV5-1 TGCGCCAGCAGCCCTACCCGGACAGGGGATAATTCACCCCTCCACTTT CASSPTRTGDNSPLHF
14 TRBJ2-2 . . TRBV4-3 TGCGCCAGCAGCCAAGATAGACGTGCCGGGGAGCTGTTTTTT CASSQDRRAGELFF
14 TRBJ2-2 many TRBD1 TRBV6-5 TGTGCCAGCAGGAGACAGGGGAACACCGGGGAGCTGTTTTTT CASRRQGNTGELFF
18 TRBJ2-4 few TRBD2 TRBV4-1 TGCGCCAGCAGCCCGGGAGGTGTAGCGGGGAGCCTCAAAAACATTCAGTACTTC CASSPGGVAGSLKNIQYF
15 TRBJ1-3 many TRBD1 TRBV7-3 TGTGCCAGCAGCCCTGGGACAGGGACTGGAAACACCATATATTTT CASSPGTGTGNTIYF
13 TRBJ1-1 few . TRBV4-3 TGCGCCAGCGCCTTCCAGGGTGTCGCTGAAGCTTTCTTT CASAFQGVAEAFF
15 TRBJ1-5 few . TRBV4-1 TGCGCCAGCAGCCCCCGGGACGAAAATAATCAGCCCCAGCATTTT CASSPRDENNQPQHF
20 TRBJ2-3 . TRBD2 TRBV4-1 TGCGCCAGCAGCCAGCAGGGACTAGCGGGGGGGCCGAGGCGCACAGATACGCAGTATTTT CASSQQGLAGGPRRTDTQYF
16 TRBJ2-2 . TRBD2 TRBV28 TGTGCCAGCAGTTTACTTAGGCTAGCGGGGCCCGGGGAGCTGTTTTTT CASSLLRLAGPGELFF
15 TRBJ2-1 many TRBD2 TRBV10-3 TGTGCCATCAGTGAGTCGCGCGGGGGACGCAATGAGCAGTTCTTC CAISESRGGRNEQFF
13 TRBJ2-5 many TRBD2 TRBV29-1 TGCAGCGTTGGGAGCGGGAACCAAGAGACCCAGTACTTC CSVGSGNQETQYF
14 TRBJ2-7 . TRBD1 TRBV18 TGTGCCAGCTCACACGGGACAGGATACTACGAGCAGTACTTC CASSHGTGYYEQYF
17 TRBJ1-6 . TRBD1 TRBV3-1 TGTGCCAGCAGCTCCCCGACAGGGTTGTCAAGAAATTCACCCCTCCACTTT CASSSPTGLSRNSPLHF
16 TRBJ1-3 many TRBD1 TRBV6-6 TGTGCCAGCAGTACAATGACAGGGGGATATGGAAACACCATATATTTT CASSTMTGGYGNTIYF
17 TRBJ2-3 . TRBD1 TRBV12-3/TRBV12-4 TGTGCCAGCAGAAGCGTAGCGGGACAGGGGTACACAGATACGCAGTATTTT CASRSVAGQGYTDTQYF
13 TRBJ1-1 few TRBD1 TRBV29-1 TGCAGCGTCGTCCTTCAGGGGGGTACTGAAGCTTTCTTT CSVVLQGGTEAFF
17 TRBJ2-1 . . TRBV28 TGTGCCAGCACCCCGCGCGGTTGGCGGGGCTCCTACAATGAGCAGTTCTTC CASTPRGWRGSYNEQFF
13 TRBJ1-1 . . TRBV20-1 TGCAGTGCTAGGGGCAACACCGGCACTGAAGCTTTCTTT CSARGNTGTEAFF
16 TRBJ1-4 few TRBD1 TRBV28 TGTGCCAGCAGTTCCGGACAGGGTTTGACTAATGAAAAACTGTTTTTT CASSSGQGLTNEKLFF
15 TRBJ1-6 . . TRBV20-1 TGCAGTGCTAGTTGGGGGGCGATCCATAATTCACCCCTCCACTTT CSASWGAIHNSPLHF
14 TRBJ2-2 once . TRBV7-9 TGTGCCAGCAGCTTAAACGGGACAACCGGGGAGCTGTTTTTT CASSLNGTTGELFF
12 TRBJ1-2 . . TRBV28 TGTGCCAGCAGTGAAACCGGGAGAACCGACACCTTC CASSETGRTDTF
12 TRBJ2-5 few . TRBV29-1 TGCAGCGTTAGGACAGCCCAAGAGACCCAGTACTTC CSVRTAQETQYF
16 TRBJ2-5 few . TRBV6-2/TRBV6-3 TGTGCCAGCAGTTACGACCGGGACAAACCTCGGGAGACCCAGTACTTC CASSYDRDKPRETQYF
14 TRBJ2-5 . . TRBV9 TGTGCCAGCAGCGAGAGGGGGGGCAGCGAGACCCAGTACTTC CASSERGGSETQYF
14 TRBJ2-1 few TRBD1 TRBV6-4 TGTGCCAGCAGTGCCGGGACAGTAGACAATGAGCAGTTCTTC CASSAGTVDNEQFF
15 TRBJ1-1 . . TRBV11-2 TGTGCCAGCAGCCGGCAGGGGACGTTGAACACTGAAGCTTTCTTT CASSRQGTLNTEAFF
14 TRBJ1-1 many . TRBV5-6 TGTGCCAGCAGCTTGGTTCTGGGAAAGGCTGAAGCTTTCTTT CASSLVLGKAEAFF
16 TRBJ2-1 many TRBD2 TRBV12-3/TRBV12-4 TGTGCCAGCAGTTTAAGGAGGCGGGGGGGCTGGGATGAGCAGTTCTTC CASSLRRRGGWDEQFF
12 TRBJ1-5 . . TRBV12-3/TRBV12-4 TGTGCCAGCAGCTTCGACCAGAATGCCCAGCATTTT CASSFDQNAQHF
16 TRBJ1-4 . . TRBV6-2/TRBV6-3 TGTGCCAGCAGTTACGCAGGGGCGCTCGGTAATGAAAAACTGTTTTTT CASSYAGALGNEKLFF
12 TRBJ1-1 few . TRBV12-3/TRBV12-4 TGTGCCAGCAGTTTGAGGCTCACCCAAGCTTTCTTT CASSLRLTQAFF